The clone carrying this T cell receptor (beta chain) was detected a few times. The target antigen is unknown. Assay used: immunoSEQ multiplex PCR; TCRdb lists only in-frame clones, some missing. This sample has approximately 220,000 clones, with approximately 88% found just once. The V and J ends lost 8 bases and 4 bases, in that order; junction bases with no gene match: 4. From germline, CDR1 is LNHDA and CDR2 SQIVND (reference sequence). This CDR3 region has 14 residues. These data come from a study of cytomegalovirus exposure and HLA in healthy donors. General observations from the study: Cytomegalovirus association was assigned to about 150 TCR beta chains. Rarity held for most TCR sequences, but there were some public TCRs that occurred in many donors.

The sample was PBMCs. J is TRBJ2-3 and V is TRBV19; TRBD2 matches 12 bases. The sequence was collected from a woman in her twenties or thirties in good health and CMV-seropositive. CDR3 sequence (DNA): TGTGCCAGTTCTGGACTAGCGGGATCAGATACGCAGTATTTT. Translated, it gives CASSGLAGSDTQYF.